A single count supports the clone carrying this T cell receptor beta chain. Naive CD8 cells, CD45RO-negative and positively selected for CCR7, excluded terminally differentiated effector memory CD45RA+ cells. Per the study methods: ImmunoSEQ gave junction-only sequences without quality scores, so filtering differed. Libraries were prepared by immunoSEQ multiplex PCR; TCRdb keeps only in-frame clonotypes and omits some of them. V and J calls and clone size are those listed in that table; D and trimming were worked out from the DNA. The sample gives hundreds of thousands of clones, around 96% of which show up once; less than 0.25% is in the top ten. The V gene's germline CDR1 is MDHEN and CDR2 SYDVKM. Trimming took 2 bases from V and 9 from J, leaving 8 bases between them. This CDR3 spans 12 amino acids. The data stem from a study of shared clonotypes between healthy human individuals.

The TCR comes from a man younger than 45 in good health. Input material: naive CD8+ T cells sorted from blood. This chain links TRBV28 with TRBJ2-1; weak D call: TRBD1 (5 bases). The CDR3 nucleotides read TGTGCCAGCAGTTTAGGGGCGATTGAGCAGTTCTTC. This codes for CASSLGAIEQFF. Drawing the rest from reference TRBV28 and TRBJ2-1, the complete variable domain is DVKVTQSSRYLVKRTGEKVFLECVQDMDHENMFWYRQDPGLGLRLIYFSYDVKMKEKGDIPEGYSVSREKKERFSLILESASTNQTSMYLCASSLGAIEQFFGPGTRLTVL.